This T cell receptor beta chain was retrieved from a study of blood T cells in healthy people across ages. Overall study findings and caveats: The lack of PBMC sorting stopped any conclusive naive versus antigen-experienced comparison. Versus aged donors, long-lived donors had higher diversity and more naive CD4+ cells.

Comment on this clonotype: The antigen remains undetermined.

For the second PCR, which ran for about 6 to 11 cycles, a sample-barcoded 5' primer and a J-beta primer mix were used. The authors tagged each cDNA molecule using a template-switch adaptor with 12 random nucleotides. TCRdb ran MiXCR on the 5' RACE reads and lists one entry per CDR3 protein. The sample lists hundreds of thousands of distinct CDR3 sequences, 40% to 50% occurring once. The CDR3 extends over 16 amino acids. In germline, CDR1 is LGHNA, CDR2 YNFKEQ. V lost 0 bases to trimming and J lost 6 bases; unmatched junction nucleotides: 6. Isolation per sample recovered at least 7 million PBMCs. The rearrangement links TRBV4-2 to TRBJ2-1; 9 bases line up with TRBD1. Material for sequencing was blood. The receptor was isolated from an elderly man in good health. This CDR3 is CASSQDPGQGSNEQFF. The CDR3 DNA sequence: TGTGCCAGCAGCCAAGATCCGGGACAGGGCTCCAATGAGCAGTTCTTC.